The clone carrying this T cell receptor beta chain was counted at least ten times. The sample belongs to a study of response to subunit inactivated influenza vaccine. TCRdb recomputed calls from the RT-PCR reads with MiXCR, one row per CDR3 protein. The sample has some 550,000 distinct CDR3 sequences, 20% to 25% seen once. These records were also assigned to another study, of T cells expressing NK-cell markers. From that paper: Synthesis of TCR beta cDNA relied on 5'RACE template switching carrying UMIs.

The sequenced sample was CD4+ T cells sorted from PBMCs, obtained 12 days after vaccination. The receptor's source is a middle-aged man who received an inactivated influenza vaccine.

In DNA, the CDR3 is TGTGCCAGCAGCCTACTGACCACAGATACGCAGTATTTT. Translation: CASSLLTTDTQYF. The V gene is TRBV12-3 or TRBV12-4, the J gene TRBJ2-3; D not certain. This CDR3 is built from 13 residues. The V gene lost 6 bases and the J gene lost 2 bases, with 9 bases spanning the gap.